The 22 T cell receptor beta chains reported below all come from one sample, sequenced in a study of cytomegalovirus exposure and HLA in healthy donors. The PCR used 60 Vbeta and 13 Jbeta primers. Assay: immunoSEQ multiplex PCR; the TCRdb copy retains only in-frame clones and omits some. The sample contains roughly 120,000 clones, approximately 15% of which appear only once. Sequenced sample: PBMCs. These receptor sequences come from a woman aged 18-29 years in good health and CMV-seronegative.

This clone was seen more than once but under ten times. The DNA for the CDR3 is TGTGCCAGCAGTTACGGCAGGGGTCGGGGGAACACTGAAGCTTTCTTT. It specifies CASSYGRGRGNTEAFF. This chain connects TRBV6-5 to TRBJ1-1; tentatively, D is TRBD1 (6 bases). This CDR3 spans 16 amino acids. Looked up from germline, CDR1 is MNHEY and CDR2 is SVGAGI. V was trimmed by 2 bases and J by 1 base, leaving 14 bases between them.

This chain uses TRBV29-1 with TRBJ2-5; TRBD1 aligns across 11 bases. From germline, CDR1 is SQVTM and CDR2 ANQGSEA. V lost 3 bases and J lost 4; bases outside the gene matches: 4. The CDR3 contains 14 residues. CDR3 sequence: CSVEGQGVGETQYF. DNA of the CDR3: TGCAGCGTTGAGGGACAGGGGGTCGGAGAGACCCAGTACTTC. The whole variable domain, filled in from reference TRBV29-1 and TRBJ2-5, reads SAVISQKPSRDICQRGTSLTIQCQVDSQVTMMFWYRQQPGQSLTLIATANQGSEATYESGFVIDKFPISRPNLTFSTLTVSNMSPEDSSIYLCSVEGQGVGETQYFGPGTRLLVL.

The genes are TRBV6-4 and TRBJ2-1; TRBD1 aligns across 7 bases. The CDR3 totals 13 residues. The V segment lost 10 bases and the J segment 5 bases; nucleotides outside the gene matches: 8. CDR1 and CDR2 from the germline V gene are MRHNA and SNTAGT. The CDR3 region has the DNA TGTGCCATCCAGCCCGGACAGGACAATGAGCAGTTCTTC. Encoded protein: CAIQPGQDNEQFF.

The genes are TRBV2 and TRBJ2-2, with 8 bases fitting TRBD1. From germline, CDR1 is SNHLY and CDR2 FYNNEI. This CDR3 has 15 residues. The junction had 6 bases not matched to a gene; V was cut back by 6 bases and J by 3 bases. For the CDR3, the DNA is TGTGCCAGCAGCCCGGACAGGGTTGACACCGGGGAGCTGTTTTTT. Translated: CASSPDRVDTGELFF.

The chain employs TRBV10-3 and TRBJ2-3, with a tentative D call TRBD2 (7 bases). Trimming pared 3 bases from V and 6 bases from J, leaving 13 bases between. CDR3 length: 14 residues. Germline V gene data show CDR1 as ENHRY and CDR2 as SYGVKD. This CDR3 is CAISERGGMDTQYF. As DNA, the CDR3 is TGTGCCATCAGTGAAAGGGGGGGGATGGATACGCAGTATTTT.

The DNA for the CDR3 is TGTGCCAGTAGTCCTTCGAGCGGGAGGGCCGAGGGAGATACGCAGTATTTT. Protein: CASSPSSGRAEGDTQYF. The chain joins TRBV19 to TRBJ2-3, with TRBD2 matching over 10 bases. CDR1 is LNHDA, CDR2 SQIVND, per germline (reference sequence). V was pared by 5 bases and J by 5 bases, with 13 bases of the junction left unmatched. The CDR3 totals 17 residues. Full variable domain (missing parts from reference TRBV19 and TRBJ2-3): DGGITQSPKYLFRKEGQNVTLSCEQNLNHDAMYWYRQDPGQGLRLIYYSQIVNDFQKGDIAEGYSVSREKKESFPLTVTSAQKNPTAFYLCASSPSSGRAEGDTQYFGPGTRLTVL.

This clone was counted between two and nine times. The gene calls are TRBV7-9 and TRBJ1-2; 9 nucleotides match TRBD1. Germline V gene sequence: CDR1 SEHNR, CDR2 FQNEAQ (reference sequence). After removal of 8 bases from V and 4 bases from J, the junction contained 5 bases not matched to a gene. The CDR3 runs to 13 residues. CDR3 sequence: CASGGDRVYGYTF. The CDR3 nucleotides read TGTGCCAGCGGGGGGGACAGGGTCTATGGCTACACCTTC.

The CDR3 loop is CASSFQTGRGAGETQYF. CDR3 coding DNA: TGTGCCAGCAGCTTCCAAACGGGACGGGGGGCAGGGGAGACCCAGTACTTC. The rearrangement uses TRBV5-4 and TRBJ2-5; D perhaps matches TRBD2 (7 bases). This CDR3 region has 17 residues. Deletions cut 2 bases from V and 5 bases from J, with 22 bases between. The germline V gene has CDR1 SGHNT and CDR2 YYREEE (reference sequence).

The chain joins TRBV29-1 to TRBJ2-3; D not resolved. Germline CDR1 and CDR2: SQVTM and ANQGSEA. This CDR3 contains 11 residues. V shed 1 base and J shed 4 bases, with 3 bases lying between them. Written as DNA, the CDR3 is TGCAGCGTTGAAGGCGCAGATACGCAGTATTTT. This gives the protein CSVEGADTQYF.

This clone was counted a few times. The CDR3 spells CASSVAGTANTEAFF. The CDR3, as DNA: TGTGCCAGCAGCGTAGCCGGGACAGCGAACACTGAAGCTTTCTTT. The genes are TRBV9 and TRBJ1-1, with TRBD1 matching 7 bases. The CDR3 is made up of 15 amino acids. After removal of 0 bases from V and 1 base from J, the junction contained 3 bases not matched to a gene. CDR1 is SGDLS and CDR2 is YYNGEE in the germline V gene.

The table lists this clone with a few counts. The J gene is TRBJ2-7, the V gene TRBV29-1; weak D call: TRBD1 (5 bases). Germline V gene lookup returns CDR1 SQVTM and CDR2 ANQGSEA. The V and J ends lost 4 bases and 5 bases respectively, with 18 bases between them. The CDR3 contains 14 residues. CDR3: CSVGLRQGGDEQYF. Written as DNA, the CDR3 is TGCAGCGTTGGTTTGAGGCAGGGTGGTGACGAGCAGTACTTC.

The chain combines TRBV7-2 with TRBJ1-2, with TRBD1 identical over 10 bases. Germline loops: CDR1 SGHTA, CDR2 FQGNSA. Losses at the gene ends were 5 bases for V and 8 bases for J; bases not matched to a gene: 5. This CDR3 is 13 amino acids long. The CDR3 DNA follows: TGTGCCAGCAGCCCCGGACAGGGGGACGGCTACACCTTC. Translated, it gives CASSPGQGDGYTF.

This clone has only a few counts. This chain links TRBV6-5 with TRBJ2-7; 7 bases match TRBD1. The germline CDR1 and CDR2 sequences are MNHEY and SVGAGI. This CDR3 region has 14 residues. The V segment lost 4 bases and the J segment 3 bases; nucleotides outside the gene matches: 6. CDR3: CASSSTGSLYEQYF. CDR3 nucleotide sequence: TGTGCCAGCAGTTCGACAGGGTCCCTCTACGAGCAGTACTTC.

The chain combines TRBV7-2 with TRBJ2-1, with TRBD1 as a possible D gene (7 bases). Germline V gene sequence: CDR1 SGHTA, CDR2 FQGNSA. Trimming pared 2 bases from V and 6 bases from J, leaving 14 bases between. This CDR3 is 15 amino acids long. The CDR3 nucleotides read TGTGCCAGCAGCTTATCACAGGGGAGGTCCAATGAGCAGTTCTTC. Its translation: CASSLSQGRSNEQFF.

V gene TRBV27 combines with J gene TRBJ2-7, with 9 nucleotides matching TRBD1. Germline-derived CDR1 and CDR2 are MNHEY and SMNVEV (reference sequence). The CDR3 consists of 15 residues. After removal of 2 bases from V and 3 bases from J, the junction contained 5 bases not matched to a gene. The CDR3 protein is CASSLTGQGNYEQYF. The CDR3 coding sequence is TGTGCCAGCAGTTTAACAGGACAGGGGAACTACGAGCAGTACTTC.

This clone was seen only a few times. The J gene is TRBJ2-7, the V gene TRBV7-8, with TRBD1 identical over 9 bases. Unmatched junction bases numbered 7, after V lost 1 base and J lost 3 bases. This CDR3 has 16 residues. The germline V gene has CDR1 SGHVS and CDR2 FQNEAQ. The CDR3: CASSLGSGQGSYEQYF. CDR3 nucleotides: TGTGCCAGCAGCTTAGGGAGTGGACAGGGGAGCTACGAGCAGTACTTC.

The rearrangement joins TRBV6-4 to TRBJ1-1, with 7 nucleotides matching TRBD1. The V gene end was trimmed by 5 bases and the J gene end by 1 base; junction bases not matched to a gene: 7. This CDR3 has 15 residues. Germline V gene sequence: CDR1 MRHNA, CDR2 SNTAGT. CDR3 region: CASSPRRDRNTEAFF. DNA of the CDR3: TGTGCCAGCAGTCCCCGCCGGGACAGGAACACTGAAGCTTTCTTT.

The chain employs TRBV18 and TRBJ2-3; 7 nucleotides line up with TRBD1. The CDR3 is 13 residues long. In germline, CDR1 is KGHSH, CDR2 LQKENI. The V segment lost 5 bases and the J segment 4 bases; nucleotides outside the gene matches: 3. This CDR3 reads CASSSDRADTQYF. CDR3 DNA sequence: TGTGCCAGCTCATCTGACAGGGCAGATACGCAGTATTTT.

The chain employs TRBV5-6 and TRBJ1-2, with D possibly being TRBD1 (6 bases). The CDR3 sequence is 15 residues long. Germline V lookup: CDR1 SGHDT, CDR2 YYEEEE. Trimming cost V 0 bases and J 4 bases, with 13 bases left between them. CDR3 DNA sequence: TGTGCCAGCAGCTTGGGACAGGCGGCCTTCTATGGCTACACCTTC. It translates to CASSLGQAAFYGYTF.

V usage is TRBV4-1 and J usage is TRBJ2-5, with 11 bases matching TRBD2. The CDR3 totals 16 residues. The V gene end was trimmed by 4 bases and the J gene end by 7 bases; junction bases not matched to a gene: 11. Germline V gene lookup returns CDR1 MGHRA and CDR2 YSYEKL. The CDR3: CASSLAGGLLGTTQYF. CDR3 bases: TGCGCCAGCAGCCTAGCGGGAGGGCTCCTTGGAACGACCCAGTACTTC.

This clone was counted only a few times. This chain connects TRBV9 to TRBJ2-3; 13 bases match TRBD2. The V segment lost 0 bases and the J segment 3 bases; nucleotides outside the gene matches: 1. The CDR3 runs 16 residues. Germline values: CDR1 SGDLS, CDR2 YYNGEE. The CDR3 DNA reads TGTGCCAGCAGCGTAGGGACTAGCGGGAGAACAGATACGCAGTATTTT. Translation: CASSVGTSGRTDTQYF.

This chain uses TRBV28 with TRBJ1-4, with 10 bases matching TRBD1. Trimming at V came to 2 bases and at J to 3 bases, leaving 6 bases not matched to a gene. Germline V CDR1 and CDR2: MDHEN, SYDVKM. The CDR3 is 17 amino acids. The CDR3, as DNA: TGTGCCAGCAGTTTAGCCGGGACAGGGGATGCTAATGAAAAACTGTTTTTT. Its protein is CASSLAGTGDANEKLFF. Full variable domain (rest looked up from reference TRBV28 and TRBJ1-4): DVKVTQSSRYLVKRTGEKVFLECVQDMDHENMFWYRQDPGLGLRLIYFSYDVKMKEKGDIPEGYSVSREKKERFSLILESASTNQTSMYLCASSLAGTGDANEKLFFGSGTQLSVL.